Included here is one TCR beta chain sequence, with context. The target antigen is unknown. This sample is drawn from a study of shared clonotypes between healthy human individuals. Study-wide results and limits: Clonotype sharing among donors likely depends on sequencing depth.

This CDR3 is built from 14 residues. CDR1 and CDR2 from the germline V gene are SGHRS and YFSETQ. V lost 6 bases, J lost 3 bases, and 5 bases stayed unmatched. Profiled with immunoSEQ multiplex PCR; TCRdb holds only in-frame clones, not every one. In the table there are about 1 million clones, about four fifths of which are singletons. Sequences were obtained from memory CD4+ T cells from PBMCs. The sample's subset: CD45RA-negative fraction. V is TRBV5-1 and J is TRBJ2-2, with 7 bases fitting TRBD1. The sequence derives from a man aged 18 to 29 in good health. Some clones in this sample may be carry-over from other donors' samples. CDR3 sequence (DNA): TGCGCCAGCACCAACACAGGGGACACCGGGGAGCTGTTTTTT. It specifies CASTNTGDTGELFF. The complete variable domain, with remaining parts taken from reference TRBV5-1 and TRBJ2-2, reads KAGVTQTPRYLIKTRGQQVTLSCSPISGHRSVSWYQQTPGQGLQFLFEYFSETQRNKGNFPGRFSGRQFSNSRSEMNVSTLELGDSALYLCASTNTGDTGELFFGEGSRLTVL.